This TCR beta chain is from a study of blood T cells in healthy people across ages. Each sample yielded at least 5.5 micrograms of PBMC total RNA. With a J-beta primer mix and a sample-barcoded 5' primer, a second PCR ran about 7 to 12 cycles. Each CDR3 protein is one row after TCRdb ran MiXCR on the 5' RACE reads. The sample carries around 780,000 distinct CDR3 sequences, approximately 53% recorded once. CDR1 SGHVS and CDR2 FNYEAQ come from the germline V gene. This CDR3 contains 17 residues. With 4 bases clipped from V and 11 bases from J, the junction kept 19 bases outside the gene matches. This clonotype appeared once. Its antigen is currently unknown. Study results and caveats: Samples with more naive T cells showed higher observed beta diversity. Age brought a roughly linear fall in TCR beta diversity measured per million T cells.

The sequence was obtained from a middle-aged man in good health. Sequencing was done on a sample of blood. V gene TRBV7-6 combines with J gene TRBJ2-5, with 10 bases identical to TRBD2. The CDR3 sequence: CASSSRTSGKTYNEQYF. CDR3 bases: TGTGCCAGCAGCTCAAGGACTAGCGGAAAGACTTACAATGAGCAGTACTTC.